These 32 T cell receptor beta chains originate from one sample sequenced in a study of T-cell reconstitution after alpha-beta-depleted transplantation in children. Unique molecular identifiers were used to barcode this TCRbeta library. Using its own MiXCR run on the PCR reads, TCRdb lists one record per CDR3 protein. The sample has 540,000 or so distinct CDR3 sequences, about 23% seen once. Sequencing was performed on PBMCs, mostly from graft donor cells, taken 360 days after TCRalphabeta/CD19-depleted stem cell transplant. The receptors come from a boy in the first two years of life who had a stem cell transplant for acute myeloid leukemia, so the T cells may come from the graft donor.

This clonotype was seen a handful of times. The chain employs TRBV6-1 and TRBJ2-3; D is unresolved. In germline, CDR1 is MNHNS, CDR2 SASEGT. V gave up 6 bases and J gave up 2 bases, with 15 bases separating them. The CDR3 spans 15 residues. The CDR3 is CASRPLTPNTDTQYF. As DNA, the CDR3 is TGTGCCAGCAGACCATTAACCCCGAACACAGATACGCAGTATTTT.

The sample holds a few counts of this clonotype. The CDR3 DNA is TGTGCCAGCAGCCCATACAAGATTGAAGCTTTCTTT. Translation gives CASSPYKIEAFF. The chain joins TRBV12-3 or TRBV12-4 to TRBJ1-1; unclear D gene. The V gene lost 6 bases and the J gene lost 7 bases, with 12 bases spanning the gap. CDR3 size: 12 residues.

V gene TRBV6-1 combines with J gene TRBJ2-5, with TRBD2 identical over 14 bases. The CDR3 consists of 16 residues. The V gene's germline CDR1 is MNHNS and CDR2 SASEGT. Trimming removed 4 bases from V and 5 bases from J; junction bases left unmatched: 6. Here the CDR3 DNA reads TGTGCCAGCAGTGGACTAGCGGGGGGGCCTGGGGAGACCCAGTACTTC. Protein: CASSGLAGGPGETQYF.

This clonotype turned up a few times. The CDR3 DNA follows: TGCAGTGCTAGAGATCTCGGCCAGGGCACTGAAGCTTTCTTT. Residues: CSARDLGQGTEAFF. The chain recombines TRBV20-1 with TRBJ1-1, with D tentatively TRBD1 (5 bases). This CDR3 has 14 amino acids. V gave up 0 bases and J gave up 4 bases, with 12 bases separating them. Germline CDR1 is DFQATT and CDR2 is SNEGSKA (reference sequence).

The rearrangement joins TRBV7-2 to TRBJ2-7; the D gene could be TRBD1 or TRBD2 (6 bases each). Germline CDR1 is SGHTA and CDR2 is FQGNSA. Trimming removed 5 bases from V and 6 bases from J, with 20 bases in between. The CDR3 has 15 residues. The DNA for the CDR3 is TGTGCCAGCAGCGCCAACTACTTGGGGGGCAGCGAGCAGTACTTC. It yields the protein CASSANYLGGSEQYF.

This clonotype was seen at least ten times. The chain uses TRBV4-2 and TRBJ1-2; weak D call: TRBD1 (5 bases). Germline values: CDR1 LGHNA, CDR2 YNFKEQ. Trimming took off 1 base at V and 6 bases at J, with 18 bases between the two ends. CDR3 length: 16 amino acids. The CDR3 coding sequence is TGTGCCAGCAGCCAAGCCTACCCCTTGAGGGGCCATGGCTACACCTTC. Its protein is CASSQAYPLRGHGYTF.

The V gene is TRBV29-1, the J gene TRBJ2-2; 8 bases are a match to TRBD1. Trimming cost V 5 bases and J 2 bases; bases outside gene matches: 4. There are 14 residues in the CDR3. From germline, CDR1 is SQVTM and CDR2 ANQGSEA. The CDR3 nucleotides read TGCAGCGTTTTGGACAGGGTAAACACCGGGGAGCTGTTTTTT. Its translation: CSVLDRVNTGELFF.

This clonotype was seen many times. V usage is TRBV6-5 and J usage is TRBJ1-5; TRBD1 is a possible D gene (5 bases). The CDR3 spans 15 residues. The germline V gene has CDR1 MNHEY and CDR2 SVGAGI. V lost 0 bases, J lost 4 bases, and 10 bases lay in between. The CDR3 sequence is CASSYSWDGNQPQHF. CDR3 in DNA: TGTGCCAGCAGTTACTCGTGGGACGGGAATCAGCCCCAGCATTTT.

This clonotype was seen a few times. The chain combines TRBV7-7 with TRBJ2-2; tentatively, D is TRBD1 (6 bases). Trimming removed 4 bases from V and 0 bases from J, with 6 bases in between. Germline lookup yields CDR1 SSHAT and CDR2 FNYEAQ (reference sequence). This CDR3 contains 14 residues. CDR3 bases: TGTGCCAGCAGCTGGGGGCCGAACACCGGGGAGCTGTTTTTT. Protein product: CASSWGPNTGELFF.

The rearrangement joins TRBV20-1 to TRBJ2-7; D unresolved. V gave up 0 bases and J gave up 0 bases, with 9 bases separating them. This CDR3 has 14 amino acids. Per germline, CDR1 DFQATT and CDR2 SNEGSKA (reference sequence). In DNA form, the CDR3 reads TGCAGTGCTAGAGATATCCGAAGCTCCTACGAGCAGTACTTC. Translating gives CSARDIRSSYEQYF.

The gene calls are TRBV20-1 and TRBJ2-7; D gene ambiguous. The CDR3 totals 14 residues. V was clipped by 5 bases and J by 0 bases, with 14 bases between them. Germline assignment: CDR1 DFQATT and CDR2 SNEGSKA (reference sequence). The CDR3 is CSASAFWGSYEQYF. The CDR3 bases are TGCAGTGCTTCCGCCTTTTGGGGCTCCTACGAGCAGTACTTC.

This clonotype has ten or more counts. The gene calls are TRBV7-9 and TRBJ1-1; D is perhaps TRBD1 (5 bases). CDR3 length equals 17 residues. Trimming cost V 7 bases and J 0 bases, with 21 bases left between them. Germline V lookup: CDR1 SEHNR, CDR2 FQNEAQ (reference sequence). This CDR3 is CASTTTSRADMNTEAFF. CDR3 bases: TGTGCCAGCACCACTACCTCCAGGGCAGACATGAACACTGAAGCTTTCTTT.

In this sample, this clonotype turned up many times. V usage is TRBV4-3 and J usage is TRBJ2-5; the match to TRBD2 covers 9 bases. CDR3 length: 15 residues. The V gene's germline CDR1 is LGHNA and CDR2 YSLEER. Germline trimming cut 6 bases from V and 3 bases from J; bases unmatched to any gene: 8. This CDR3 reads CASSNGLAPKETQYF. CDR3 sequence (DNA): TGCGCCAGCAGTAATGGACTAGCGCCCAAAGAGACCCAGTACTTC.

This clonotype was picked up a small number of times. The gene calls are TRBV20-1 and TRBJ2-4; D is perhaps TRBD2 (6 bases). V was pared by 6 bases and J by 0 bases, with 24 bases between. The CDR3 runs to 18 residues. The V gene's germline CDR1 is DFQATT and CDR2 SNEGSKA (reference sequence). CDR3 in amino acids: CSARNRERESPAKNIQYF. CDR3 DNA: TGCAGTGCGCGAAATCGGGAGAGAGAGTCCCCAGCCAAAAACATTCAGTACTTC.

The chain employs TRBV4-3 and TRBJ1-1; 11 bases match TRBD1. Germline assignment: CDR1 LGHNA and CDR2 YSLEER. V trimming: 4 bases; J trimming: 1 base; junction bases outside the gene matches: 5. The CDR3 totals 16 residues. The CDR3 loop is CASSRLGQGANTEAFF. Here the CDR3 DNA reads TGCGCCAGCAGCCGACTTGGACAGGGGGCGAACACTGAAGCTTTCTTT.

V gene TRBV10-3 combines with J gene TRBJ2-3; 7 nucleotides match TRBD2. In germline, CDR1 is ENHRY, CDR2 SYGVKD. The CDR3 runs 14 residues. Losses at the gene ends were 7 bases for V and 3 bases for J; bases not matched to a gene: 7. DNA for the CDR3: TGTGCCATCACCCCGGGGGGAGAAACAGATACGCAGTATTTT. Encoded protein: CAITPGGETDTQYF.

The V gene is TRBV20-1, the J gene TRBJ1-2, with TRBD1 matching over 8 bases. Germline values: CDR1 DFQATT, CDR2 SNEGSKA (reference sequence). V lost 5 bases to trimming and J lost 5 bases; unmatched junction nucleotides: 13. The length of the CDR3 is 15 residues. The DNA for the CDR3 is TGCAGTGCTCCCCACTCTTGGACAGGGAATTATGGCTACACCTTC. As protein: CSAPHSWTGNYGYTF.

At least ten counts were recorded for this clonotype. The chain has TRBV3-1 and TRBJ1-5, with D possibly TRBD1 on 6 matching bases. The CDR3 contains 17 residues. With 1 base removed from V and 1 base from J, the gap between germline ends came to 14 bases. The germline CDR1 and CDR2 sequences are LGHDT and YNNKEL (reference sequence). The CDR3 reads CASSQGGGEGSNQPQHF. The CDR3 coding sequence is TGTGCCAGCAGCCAAGGAGGGGGGGAAGGGAGCAATCAGCCCCAGCATTTT.

This clonotype came up once. This chain uses TRBV5-4 with TRBJ2-6; a weak D match, TRBD1 (5 bases). V was shortened by 4 bases and J by 0 bases, with 11 bases between the two germline ends. Per germline, CDR1 SGHNT and CDR2 YYREEE (reference sequence). This CDR3 contains 16 residues. Here the CDR3 reads CASSIRQYSGANVLTF. The CDR3 nucleotides are TGTGCCAGCAGCATTCGACAGTACTCTGGGGCCAACGTCCTGACTTTC.

The chain employs TRBV4-2 and TRBJ2-7; D remains unclear. Trimming stripped 0 bases from V and 4 bases from J, with 7 bases between. Germline V gene sequence: CDR1 LGHNA, CDR2 YNFKEQ. The CDR3 is 13 amino acids. The CDR3 protein is CASSQDLWYEQYF. The CDR3 DNA follows: TGTGCCAGCAGCCAAGATCTTTGGTACGAGCAGTACTTC.

This clonotype occurred many times. The chain has TRBV20-1 and TRBJ2-7, with 12 bases fitting TRBD1. Germline V lookup: CDR1 DFQATT, CDR2 SNEGSKA (reference sequence). Trimming took 2 bases from V and 5 from J; bases not matched to a gene: 7. CDR3 length: 15 amino acids. As DNA, the CDR3 is TGCAGTGCTAGAAGAACCGGGACAGGGGGCAACGAGCAGTACGTC. It yields the protein CSARRTGTGGNEQYV.

There are a few counts of this clonotype. V is TRBV6-5 and J is TRBJ2-1, with 8 positions matching TRBD1. The CDR3 spans 15 residues. CDR1 is MNHEY and CDR2 is SVGAGI in the germline V gene. With 2 bases clipped from V and 5 bases from J, the junction kept 5 bases outside the gene matches. CDR3 loop: CASSYGRGLDNEQFF. CDR3 DNA sequence: TGTGCCAGCAGTTACGGCAGGGGGCTCGACAATGAGCAGTTCTTC.

In its sample, this clonotype was seen once. The V gene is TRBV6-1, the J gene TRBJ2-7, with D tentatively TRBD1 or TRBD2 (5 bases each). The V gene lost 5 bases and the J gene lost 9 bases, with 20 bases spanning the gap. The germline V gene encodes CDR1 MNHNS and CDR2 SASEGT. The CDR3 is made up of 14 amino acids. The CDR3 DNA reads TGTGCCAGCAGTCCTACTGGGGCCCCAAGCGGGCAGTACGTC. Amino acid sequence: CASSPTGAPSGQYV.

This clonotype was counted many times. V gene TRBV12-3 or TRBV12-4 combines with J gene TRBJ1-2, with 8 bases aligning to TRBD1. With V trimmed by 4 bases and J by 4 bases, 14 bases remained unmatched. The CDR3 length is 17 residues. This CDR3 is CASSSPRTGTKLYGYTF. CDR3 coding DNA: TGTGCCAGCAGTTCTCCTCGGACAGGGACTAAACTCTATGGCTACACCTTC.

This clonotype was seen more than once but under ten times. The chain is built from TRBV28 and TRBJ2-5; the D gene is possibly TRBD1 (6 bases). The CDR3 length is 15 residues. Looked up from germline, CDR1 is MDHEN and CDR2 is SYDVKM. The V end lost 2 bases, the J end lost 4 bases, and 14 bases lay between the germline ends. For the CDR3, the DNA is TGTGCCAGCAGTTTACCAACAGGGTTGGGAGAGACCCAGTACTTC. This translates into CASSLPTGLGETQYF. Complete variable domain (other parts from reference TRBV28 and TRBJ2-5): DVKVTQSSRYLVKRTGEKVFLECVQDMDHENMFWYRQDPGLGLRLIYFSYDVKMKEKGDIPEGYSVSREKKERFSLILESASTNQTSMYLCASSLPTGLGETQYFGPGTRLLVL.

On this clonotype: Its ends do not fully match the called genes, so a read error is possible. The chain has TRBV14 and TRBJ2-4, with D tentatively TRBD1 (6 bases). CDR1 is SGHDN, CDR2 FVKESK, per germline. The CDR3 is made up of 16 amino acids. As DNA, the CDR3 is TGTGCCAGCAGCCAACAGGGGACCTTAGCCAAAAACATTCAGCACTTC. It encodes CASSQQGTLAKNIQHF.

This sequence joins TRBV4-2 and TRBJ2-7; no firm D call. V was clipped by 0 bases and J by 7 bases, with 10 bases between them. In germline, CDR1 is LGHNA, CDR2 YNFKEQ. This CDR3 has 13 residues. CDR3 in DNA: TGTGCCAGCAGCCAAGAACTAACCCGAGAGCAGTACGTC. Encoded protein: CASSQELTREQYV.

This clonotype showed up many times. The V gene is TRBV12-3 or TRBV12-4, the J gene TRBJ2-5; D is ambiguous. The length of the CDR3 is 11 residues. V lost 5 bases to trimming and J lost 5 bases, with 6 bases between them. The CDR3 sequence is CASSPRETQYF. The CDR3 DNA sequence: TGTGCCAGCAGTCCCAGGGAGACCCAGTACTTC.

V gene TRBV2 combines with J gene TRBJ2-5; 9 bases agree with TRBD2. Germline V lookup: CDR1 SNHLY, CDR2 FYNNEI. Trimming cost V 10 bases and J 3 bases; bases outside gene matches: 3. This CDR3 region has 12 residues. Written as DNA, the CDR3 is TGTGCCATCGGACTAGCGAAAGAGACCCAGTACTTC. Amino acids: CAIGLAKETQYF.

V usage is TRBV12-3 or TRBV12-4 and J usage is TRBJ1-4, with a weak D call TRBD1 (5 bases). CDR3 size: 15 residues. The V and J ends lost 3 bases and 5 bases respectively, with 13 bases between them. As DNA, the CDR3 is TGTGCCAGCAGTTTTTGGGGCAGAAAGAATGAAAAACTGTTTTTT. This encodes CASSFWGRKNEKLFF.

This clonotype was counted a few times. J is TRBJ2-5 and V is TRBV6-5; 7 bases are a match to TRBD2. J was trimmed by 2 bases and V by 0 bases; bases with no gene match: 6. Germline V gene sequence: CDR1 MNHEY, CDR2 SVGAGI. The CDR3 has 16 residues. CDR3 coding DNA: TGTGCCAGCAGTTACTCAATTTCAGCGGGGCAAGAGACCCAGTACTTC. Translating gives CASSYSISAGQETQYF.

At least ten counts were recorded for this clonotype. DNA of the CDR3: TGCAGCGCCGGGGGACAGAACTACGAGCAGTACGTC. Translation gives CSAGGQNYEQYV. V is TRBV29-1 and J is TRBJ2-7; maybe TRBD1 (7 bases). Trimming stripped 7 bases from V and 3 bases from J, with 13 bases between. The CDR3 loop spans 12 amino acids. Germline V gene lookup returns CDR1 SQVTM and CDR2 ANQGSEA.